What follows are 9 T cell receptor beta chains derived from one specimen sequenced in a study of blood T cell repertoires in COVID-19. Data came from immunoSEQ multiplex PCR; TCRdb stores just in-frame clones and leaves some out. The sample lists about 110,000 clones; about 88% were seen once. Sequences were obtained from peripheral blood. Receptor source: a woman aged 45-60 years with acute or convalescent COVID-19.

This clone has only a few counts. The rearrangement uses TRBV4-2 and TRBJ2-7, with TRBD2 matching over 11 bases. CDR3 size: 16 residues. Germline CDR1 LGHNA, CDR2 YNFKEQ. V dropped 0 bases and J dropped 7; count of bases not matched to a gene: 8. This chain's CDR3 is CASSQDAGTSGYEQYF. The CDR3, as DNA: TGTGCCAGCAGCCAAGACGCCGGGACTAGCGGATATGAGCAGTACTTC.

The V gene is TRBV3-1 (or the pseudogene TRBV3-2), the J gene TRBJ2-1, with 8 bases identical to TRBD2. The CDR3 loop spans 15 amino acids. The ends lost 1 base at V and 5 bases at J; junction bases unmatched: 4. The germline V gene encodes CDR1 LGHDT and CDR2 YNNKEL (reference sequence). CDR3 bases: TGTGCCAGCAGCCAAGGACTAGCGACTAACAATGAGCAGTTCTTC. This gives the protein CASSQGLATNNEQFF.

The chain joins TRBV28 to TRBJ1-2; D gene uncertain. In germline, CDR1 is MDHEN, CDR2 SYDVKM. With 2 bases removed from V and 7 bases from J, the gap between germline ends came to 20 bases. The CDR3 covers 16 residues. Written as DNA, the CDR3 is TGTGCCAGCAGTTTAACCACCGCGGGCCCGGTGTCTGGCTACACCTTC. This codes for CASSLTTAGPVSGYTF.

The chain couples TRBV2 to TRBJ2-1; 11 positions agree with TRBD2. The CDR3 loop spans 15 amino acids. V was clipped by 5 bases and J by 5 bases; unmatched bases: 5. Germline values: CDR1 SNHLY, CDR2 FYNNEI. The chain's CDR3 is CASSSPGLADNEQFF. The DNA of the CDR3 is TGTGCCAGCAGTTCTCCGGGACTAGCGGACAATGAGCAGTTCTTC.

This chain links TRBV6-5 with TRBJ1-2, with TRBD1 identical over 8 bases. J gave up 5 bases and V 6 bases, and 8 bases lay outside the gene matches. The CDR3 spans 14 residues. Germline values: CDR1 MNHEY, CDR2 SVGAGI. CDR3 sequence (DNA): TGTGCCAGCAGAGCCGGACAGGGAGGGTATGGCTACACCTTC. Its protein product is CASRAGQGGYGYTF.

V is TRBV6-5 and J is TRBJ2-7; the D gene is possibly TRBD2 (7 bases). Germline V lookup: CDR1 MNHEY, CDR2 SVGAGI. The V end was cut by 10 bases, the J end by 5 bases, with 15 bases between. This CDR3 has 12 amino acids. CDR3 protein: CAIEPGGDEQYF. Written as DNA, the CDR3 is TGTGCCATCGAACCGGGGGGCGACGAGCAGTACTTC.

The rearrangement links TRBV12-3 or TRBV12-4 to TRBJ1-2; D is possibly TRBD1 (6 bases). V was pared by 5 bases and J by 5 bases, with 12 bases between. This CDR3 has 13 amino acids. This CDR3 is CASSPQGGYGYTF. In DNA, the CDR3 is TGTGCCAGCAGTCCACAGGGAGGGTATGGCTACACCTTC.

The CDR3 here is CASSEQYTDTQYF. CDR3 in DNA: TGTGCCAGCAGTGAGCAATACACAGATACGCAGTATTTT. The V call is TRBV28, the J call TRBJ2-3; D gene unclear. The CDR3 is 13 residues long. V was trimmed by 5 bases and J by 2 bases, leaving 8 bases between them. Germline CDR1 MDHEN, CDR2 SYDVKM.

Of note for this clone: This sample includes further DNA sequences coding for the same CDR3. The chain joins TRBV18 to TRBJ2-7; 8 bases align to TRBD1. V lost 4 bases, J lost 0 bases, and 2 bases stayed unmatched. There are 14 residues in the CDR3. Germline CDR1 reads KGHSH; CDR2 reads LQKENI. The CDR3 here is CASSRDRSSYEQYF. The CDR3, as DNA: TGTGCCAGCTCACGGGACAGGAGCTCCTACGAGCAGTACTTC.